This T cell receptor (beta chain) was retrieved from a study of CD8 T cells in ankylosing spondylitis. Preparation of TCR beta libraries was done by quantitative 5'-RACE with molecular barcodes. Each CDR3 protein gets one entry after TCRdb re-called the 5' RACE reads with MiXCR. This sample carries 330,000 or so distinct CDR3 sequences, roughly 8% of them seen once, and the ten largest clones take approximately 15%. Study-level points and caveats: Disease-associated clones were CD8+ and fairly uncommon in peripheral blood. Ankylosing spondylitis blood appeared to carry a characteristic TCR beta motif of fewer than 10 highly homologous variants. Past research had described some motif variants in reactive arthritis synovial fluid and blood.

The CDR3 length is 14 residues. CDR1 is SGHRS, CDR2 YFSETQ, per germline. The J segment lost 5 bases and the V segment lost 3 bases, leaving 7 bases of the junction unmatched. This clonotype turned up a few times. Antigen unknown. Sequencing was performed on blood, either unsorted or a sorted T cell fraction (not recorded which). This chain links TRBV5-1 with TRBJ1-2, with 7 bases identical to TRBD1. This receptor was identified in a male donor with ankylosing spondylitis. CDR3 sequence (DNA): TGCGCCAGCAGCTGGGGGGGACAGAAGTATGGCTACACCTTC. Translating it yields CASSWGGQKYGYTF.